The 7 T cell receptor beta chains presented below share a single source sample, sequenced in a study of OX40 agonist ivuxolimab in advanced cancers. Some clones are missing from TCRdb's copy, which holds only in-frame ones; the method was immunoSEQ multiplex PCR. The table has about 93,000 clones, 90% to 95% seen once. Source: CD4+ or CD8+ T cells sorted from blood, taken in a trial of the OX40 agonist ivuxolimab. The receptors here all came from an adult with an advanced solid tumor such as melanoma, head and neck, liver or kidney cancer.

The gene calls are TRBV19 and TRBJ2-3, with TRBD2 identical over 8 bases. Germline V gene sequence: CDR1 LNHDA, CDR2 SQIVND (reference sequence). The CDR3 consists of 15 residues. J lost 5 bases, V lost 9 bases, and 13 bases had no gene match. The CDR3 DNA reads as TGTGCCAGCAGGGCCAGCGGGGGAATGGGAGATACGCAGTATTTT. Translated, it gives CASRASGGMGDTQYF.

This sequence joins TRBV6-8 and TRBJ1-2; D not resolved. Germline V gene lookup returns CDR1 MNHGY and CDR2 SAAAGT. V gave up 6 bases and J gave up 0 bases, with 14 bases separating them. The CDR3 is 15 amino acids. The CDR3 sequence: CASSPTGIPNYGYTF. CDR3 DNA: TGTGCCAGCAGCCCGACGGGTATTCCTAACTATGGCTACACCTTC.

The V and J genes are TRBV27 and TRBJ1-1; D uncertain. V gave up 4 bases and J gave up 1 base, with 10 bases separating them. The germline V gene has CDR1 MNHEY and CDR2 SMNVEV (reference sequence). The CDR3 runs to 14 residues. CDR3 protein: CASSYLSGNTEAFF. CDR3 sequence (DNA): TGTGCCAGCAGTTATTTATCGGGGAACACTGAAGCTTTCTTT.

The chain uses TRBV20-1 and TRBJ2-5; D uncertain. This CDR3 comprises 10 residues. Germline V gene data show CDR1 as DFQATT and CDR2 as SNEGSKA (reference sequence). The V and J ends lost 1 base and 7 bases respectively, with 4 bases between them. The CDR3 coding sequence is TGCAGTGCTAGAGTTGGGACCCAGTACTTC. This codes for CSARVGTQYF.

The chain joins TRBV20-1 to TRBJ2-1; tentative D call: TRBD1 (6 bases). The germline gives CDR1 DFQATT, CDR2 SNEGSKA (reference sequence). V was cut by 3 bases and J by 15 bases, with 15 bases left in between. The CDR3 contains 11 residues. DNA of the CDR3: TGCAGTGCTAGCGTGGTGGGGGCCGGGTTCTTC. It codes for CSASVVGAGFF.

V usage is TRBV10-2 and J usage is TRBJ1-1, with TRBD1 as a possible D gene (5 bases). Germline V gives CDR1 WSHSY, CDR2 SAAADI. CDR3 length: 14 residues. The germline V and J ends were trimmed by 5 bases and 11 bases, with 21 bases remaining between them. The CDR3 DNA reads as TGCGCCAGCAGTCAACCAGGACAATCCAGCAGGGCTTTCTTT. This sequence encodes CASSQPGQSSRAFF.

In DNA form, the CDR3 reads TGTGCCAGCAGTGAAGCTACGACAGCGATGGGTTCACCCCTCCACTTT. Protein sequence: CASSEATTAMGSPLHF. The rearrangement joins TRBV2 to TRBJ1-6; the D gene is possibly TRBD1 (5 bases). The V end lost 0 bases, the J end lost 9 bases, and 15 bases lay between the germline ends. The CDR3 extends over 16 amino acids. Germline loops: CDR1 SNHLY, CDR2 FYNNEI. Supplemented by reference TRBV2 and TRBJ1-6, the full variable domain reads EPEVTQTPSHQVTQMGQEVILRCVPISNHLYFYWYRQILGQKVEFLVSFYNNEISEKSEIFDDQFSVERPDGSNFTLKIRSTKLEDSAMYFCASSEATTAMGSPLHFGNGTRLTVT.